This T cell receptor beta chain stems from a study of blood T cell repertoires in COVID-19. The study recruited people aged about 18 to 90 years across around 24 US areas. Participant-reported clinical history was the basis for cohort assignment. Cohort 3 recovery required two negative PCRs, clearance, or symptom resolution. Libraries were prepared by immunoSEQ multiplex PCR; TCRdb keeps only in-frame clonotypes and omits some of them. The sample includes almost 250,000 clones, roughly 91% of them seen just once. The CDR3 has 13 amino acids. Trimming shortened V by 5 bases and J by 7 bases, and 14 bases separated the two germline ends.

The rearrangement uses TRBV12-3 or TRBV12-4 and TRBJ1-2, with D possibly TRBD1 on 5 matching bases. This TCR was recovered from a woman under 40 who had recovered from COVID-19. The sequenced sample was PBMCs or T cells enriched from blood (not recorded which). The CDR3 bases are TGTGCCAGCAGTCCTGACTGGGGCCGTGGCTACACCTTC. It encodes CASSPDWGRGYTF.